This paragraph covers one T cell receptor beta chain sequence. The data originate from a study of OX40 agonist ivuxolimab in advanced cancers. The data were produced by immunoSEQ multiplex PCR, yet TCRdb's version contains in-frame clones alone and is incomplete. The table records 55,000 to 65,000 clones, approximately 81% of them present only once. The J segment lost 4 bases and the V segment lost 2 bases, leaving 12 bases of the junction unmatched. The CDR3 covers 17 residues. The chain has TRBV23-1 and TRBJ2-3, with 7 bases that match TRBD1. TRBV23-1 falls under the ORF class, with uncertain function. The source was CD4+ or CD8+ T cells sorted from blood, collected in a trial of the OX40 agonist ivuxolimab. The clonotype comes from an adult with an advanced solid tumor such as melanoma, head and neck, liver or kidney cancer. CDR3 protein: CASSQGRQGFEADTQYF. CDR3 DNA sequence: TGCGCCAGCAGTCAAGGCAGACAGGGTTTTGAGGCAGATACGCAGTATTTT.